This T cell receptor beta chain emerged from a study of T cells expressing NK-cell markers. Whole-study results and caveats: HCMV specificity of the expanded NKG2C+ T cell clones stayed unclear.

Turning to this clonotype: The antigen is undetermined.

Using the 5' RACE reads, TCRdb records one entry per CDR3 protein without DNA. The sample holds more than 250,000 distinct CDR3 sequences. The CDR3 length is 16 residues. From germline, CDR1 is MNHEY and CDR2 SVGAGI. Sequenced material: blood T cells: a sorted CD56 or NKG2C T cell subset, CD4+ or CD8+ T cells, or bulk PBMC T cells (not recorded which). This TCR derives from a young man in good health. V is TRBV6-5 and J is TRBJ2-1; as DNA is missing, the TRBD1 call by TCRdb cannot be tested. The CDR3 protein is CASSYRPLPGGNEQFF.